These T cell receptor beta chains were read from a single sample in a study of hypomethylating agent response in myelodysplastic syndrome. Sequenced by immunoSEQ multiplex PCR; TCRdb stores in-frame clones only, minus some. The data show thousands of clones, with less than 90% seen just once and roughly a fifth held by the top ten. Sequenced material: bone marrow, taken before or after starting hypomethylating agent treatment for myelodysplastic syndrome (not recorded which). The receptors were gathered from a human donor with myelodysplastic syndrome. Both conserved end residues are part of each CDR3. The order of the fields is clone size, J gene, V gene, D gene, CDR3 DNA, CDR3 protein. D genes are given only for firm matches. The size entry is marked missing in some rows and otherwise reads once, few, many or a size class.

abundance: .; j_gene: TRBJ1-4; v_gene: TRBV30; d_gene: .; CDR3nt: TGTGCCTGGAGTACAGAGGGGGTAGATGAAAAACTGTTTTTT; CDR3aa: CAWSTEGVDEKLFF
abundance: .; j_gene: TRBJ1-1; v_gene: TRBV7-6; d_gene: TRBD1; CDR3nt: TGTGCCAGCAGCTTAGCCCCCGGGACAGCGATTGAAGCTTTCTTT; CDR3aa: CASSLAPGTAIEAFF
abundance: .; j_gene: TRBJ2-7; v_gene: TRBV27; d_gene: .; CDR3nt: TGTGCCAGCAGTTTAGTGGGTGGGGAGCAGTACTTC; CDR3aa: CASSLVGGEQYF
abundance: few; j_gene: TRBJ1-5; v_gene: TRBV6-6; d_gene: TRBD1; CDR3nt: TGTGCCTCGGACAGGGAGGATCAGCCCCAGCATTTT; CDR3aa: CASDREDQPQHF
abundance: .; j_gene: TRBJ1-2; v_gene: TRBV25-1; d_gene: .; CDR3nt: TGTGCCAGCAGGGCTTGGCAGATCGTGCGCTACACCTTC; CDR3aa: CASRAWQIVRYTF
abundance: .; j_gene: TRBJ2-1; v_gene: TRBV18; d_gene: .; CDR3nt: TGTGCCAGCTCACCGGACTCTCACAATGAGCAGTTCTTC; CDR3aa: CASSPDSHNEQFF
abundance: .; j_gene: TRBJ2-3; v_gene: TRBV7-3; d_gene: .; CDR3nt: TGTGCCAGCAGCTTTGATAGCGGAGGCACAGATACGCAGTATTTT; CDR3aa: CASSFDSGGTDTQYF
abundance: .; j_gene: TRBJ2-3; v_gene: TRBV7-3; d_gene: .; CDR3nt: TGTGCCAGCAGAAGGGACGGCACAGATACGCAGTATTTT; CDR3aa: CASRRDGTDTQYF
abundance: .; j_gene: TRBJ2-7; v_gene: TRBV29-1; d_gene: .; CDR3nt: TGCAGCGTTGGCCCAGGGGAGGACAGCGAGCAGTACTTC; CDR3aa: CSVGPGEDSEQYF
abundance: .; j_gene: TRBJ2-3; v_gene: TRBV4-3; d_gene: TRBD2; CDR3nt: TGCGCCAGCAGCCAAGATCTAGCGGGGGGAAATACGCAGTATTTT; CDR3aa: CASSQDLAGGNTQYF
abundance: .; j_gene: TRBJ1-5; v_gene: TRBV28; d_gene: TRBD1; CDR3nt: TGTGCCAGCAGTTCCGACAGGGGTAATCTCAGGACCCAGCATTTT; CDR3aa: CASSSDRGNLRTQHF
abundance: .; j_gene: TRBJ2-7; v_gene: TRBV14; d_gene: .; CDR3nt: TGTGCCAGCAGCCAAGACTCCCCAGGCTACCTTAACGAGCAGTACTTC; CDR3aa: CASSQDSPGYLNEQYF
abundance: .; j_gene: TRBJ2-1; v_gene: TRBV9; d_gene: TRBD2; CDR3nt: TGTGCCAGCAGCCCTCGGGGGAGCGGGAGTATCTACAATGAGCAGTTCTTC; CDR3aa: CASSPRGSGSIYNEQFF
abundance: once; j_gene: TRBJ1-2; v_gene: TRBV28; d_gene: TRBD1; CDR3nt: TGTGCCAGCAGGGACAGGGCCAAGGATGGCTACACCTTC; CDR3aa: CASRDRAKDGYTF
abundance: .; j_gene: TRBJ1-4; v_gene: TRBV19; d_gene: .; CDR3nt: TGTGCCTCAACCCTGCACGGGGCGTCGGGACTGTTTTTT; CDR3aa: CASTLHGASGLFF
abundance: .; j_gene: TRBJ1-1; v_gene: TRBV5-1; d_gene: .; CDR3nt: TGCGCCAGCAGGGAAATGGGGCGCACTGAAGCTTTCTTT; CDR3aa: CASREMGRTEAFF
abundance: .; j_gene: TRBJ2-4; v_gene: TRBV28; d_gene: .; CDR3nt: TGTGCCAGGACCCGGTTTGTTGGGTCGGCCAAAAACATTCAGTACTTC; CDR3aa: CARTRFVGSAKNIQYF
abundance: .; j_gene: TRBJ1-2; v_gene: TRBV10-3; d_gene: .; CDR3nt: TGTGCCATCAGTGAAGGGCAGACACCTAACGGCTACACCTTC; CDR3aa: CAISEGQTPNGYTF
abundance: .; j_gene: TRBJ2-1; v_gene: TRBV11-3; d_gene: .; CDR3nt: TGTGCCAGCAGCCCGCGGGGTAGCTCCTACAATGAGCAGTTCTTC; CDR3aa: CASSPRGSSYNEQFF
abundance: once; j_gene: TRBJ1-1; v_gene: TRBV30; d_gene: TRBD1; CDR3nt: TGTGCCTGGAGGTGGACAGGTAACACTGAAGCTTTCTTT; CDR3aa: CAWRWTGNTEAFF
abundance: .; j_gene: TRBJ1-1; v_gene: TRBV30; d_gene: .; CDR3nt: TGTGCCTGGTTCAGGGGATCTGAAGCTTTCTTT; CDR3aa: CAWFRGSEAFF
abundance: .; j_gene: TRBJ2-7; v_gene: TRBV6-6; d_gene: .; CDR3nt: TGTGCCAGCAGTTACTCTGCTACCACAACCTACGAGCAGTACTTC; CDR3aa: CASSYSATTTYEQYF
abundance: .; j_gene: TRBJ1-1; v_gene: TRBV6-6; d_gene: .; CDR3nt: TGTGCCAGCAGCCGACTGGGACGGCTAAACACTGAAGCTTTCTTT; CDR3aa: CASSRLGRLNTEAFF
abundance: .; j_gene: TRBJ2-6; v_gene: TRBV27; d_gene: .; CDR3nt: TGTGCCAGCCGCTATCGCCAGTCCAACGTCCTGACTTTC; CDR3aa: CASRYRQSNVLTF
abundance: .; j_gene: TRBJ2-6; v_gene: TRBV9; d_gene: .; CDR3nt: TGTGCCAGCAGCGTAGGATGGGATGGAGGCTCTGGGGCCAACGTCCTGACTTTC; CDR3aa: CASSVGWDGGSGANVLTF
abundance: once; j_gene: TRBJ2-1; v_gene: TRBV5-1; d_gene: TRBD1; CDR3nt: TGCGCCAGCAGCTTGGGACAGGGAAGTTTGCAGATGAATGAGCAGTTCTTC; CDR3aa: CASSLGQGSLQMNEQFF
abundance: .; j_gene: TRBJ2-1; v_gene: TRBV19; d_gene: .; CDR3nt: TGTGCCAGTAGTCAAATCAGGGTGCTGAGTTTCCTCGGGCAGTTCTTC; CDR3aa: CASSQIRVLSFLGQFF
abundance: .; j_gene: TRBJ2-1; v_gene: TRBV7-3; d_gene: .; CDR3nt: TGTGCCAGCAGCTCCGCTCCGGGTGAGCAGTTCTTC; CDR3aa: CASSSAPGEQFF
abundance: .; j_gene: TRBJ1-1; v_gene: TRBV7-8; d_gene: .; CDR3nt: TGTGCCAGCAGCTTGAACAGGGTGAGGAATCCCGACACTGAAGCTTTCTTT; CDR3aa: CASSLNRVRNPDTEAFF
abundance: .; j_gene: TRBJ2-4; v_gene: TRBV7-9; d_gene: .; CDR3nt: TGTGCCAGCAGCTTAGGATGGGGGCTAGCCAAAAACATTCAGTACTTC; CDR3aa: CASSLGWGLAKNIQYF
abundance: .; j_gene: TRBJ2-1; v_gene: TRBV19; d_gene: .; CDR3nt: TGTGCCAGTACACTCAAGGGCTCCTACAATGAGCAGTTCTTC; CDR3aa: CASTLKGSYNEQFF
abundance: .; j_gene: TRBJ2-5; v_gene: TRBV29-1; d_gene: .; CDR3nt: TGCAGCCTCTGGGGCGGTGACCAAGAGACCCAGTACTTC; CDR3aa: CSLWGGDQETQYF
abundance: few; j_gene: TRBJ1-2; v_gene: TRBV28; d_gene: TRBD1; CDR3nt: TGTGCCAGCAGGTTACAGGGGTCCTCCTATGGCTACACCTTC; CDR3aa: CASRLQGSSYGYTF
abundance: .; j_gene: TRBJ2-7; v_gene: TRBV23-1; d_gene: .; CDR3nt: TGCGCCAGCAGACAGGTTCCCTACAAGCAGTACTTC; CDR3aa: CASRQVPYKQYF
abundance: .; j_gene: TRBJ2-3; v_gene: TRBV10-3; d_gene: TRBD2; CDR3nt: TGTGCCATCAGTGAGGGGACTAGGGTCACAGATACGCAGTATTTT; CDR3aa: CAISEGTRVTDTQYF
abundance: .; j_gene: TRBJ2-1; v_gene: TRBV5-8; d_gene: .; CDR3nt: TGTGCCAGCAGCTTGGGGATAAGCTACAATGAGCAGTTCTTC; CDR3aa: CASSLGISYNEQFF
abundance: .; j_gene: TRBJ1-2; v_gene: TRBV19; d_gene: .; CDR3nt: TGTGCCAGTAGTGCGACCGAGAACTATGGCTACACCTTC; CDR3aa: CASSATENYGYTF
abundance: .; j_gene: TRBJ2-7; v_gene: TRBV30; d_gene: .; CDR3nt: TGTGCCTGGAGTCCTGGACAGTTCGAGCAGTACTTC; CDR3aa: CAWSPGQFEQYF
abundance: .; j_gene: TRBJ1-5; v_gene: TRBV7-9; d_gene: .; CDR3nt: TGTGCCAGCAGCCCCGGCAATCAGCCCCAGCATTTT; CDR3aa: CASSPGNQPQHF
abundance: .; j_gene: TRBJ2-5; v_gene: TRBV11-2; d_gene: .; CDR3nt: TGTGCCAGCAGCTTACTGGGGGGCTTAGAGACCCAGTACTTC; CDR3aa: CASSLLGGLETQYF
abundance: .; j_gene: TRBJ1-3; v_gene: TRBV6-1; d_gene: .; CDR3nt: TGTGCCAGCAGTGTTCATTCTGGAAACACCATATATTTT; CDR3aa: CASSVHSGNTIYF
abundance: few; j_gene: TRBJ2-7; v_gene: TRBV7-9; d_gene: TRBD2; CDR3nt: TGTGCCAGCAGCTTACCTAGCGGGAGTTCCTACGAGCAGTACTTC; CDR3aa: CASSLPSGSSYEQYF